This T cell receptor (beta chain) is drawn from a study of T-cell reconstitution after alpha-beta-depleted transplantation in children. Study-wide points: Several hundred expanded graft clones reportedly were the source of alpha-beta T cells about two months after transplant. T-cell counts and diversity at one year following transplant were attributed mainly to newly produced T cells. Several patients had high TCRbeta diversity at day 60; it came from surviving recipient T cells and thymic progenitors.

Molecular barcoding with unique molecular identifiers was used for the TCRbeta library. MiXCR, run by TCRdb on the PCR reads, gives a single entry per CDR3 protein. This sample has 280,000 or so distinct CDR3 sequences, with more than 9% found just once. The CDR3 runs to 14 residues. Losses at the gene ends were 6 bases for V and 4 bases for J; bases not matched to a gene: 9. Germline CDR1 reads SGHRS; CDR2 reads YFSETQ. This clonotype has at least ten counts. The antigen is not known. This receptor was taken from a male patient aged 2 to 9 who had a stem cell transplant for chronic granulomatous disease, so the T cells may come from the graft donor. The specimen was peripheral blood, collected 180 days after TCRalphabeta/CD19-depleted stem cell transplant. This rearrangement joins TRBV5-1 to TRBJ2-7; 8 bases are a match to TRBD1. CDR3 protein: CASTQTGVPYEQYF. In nucleotides, the CDR3 is TGCGCCAGCACCCAGACAGGGGTCCCTTACGAGCAGTACTTC.